The 10 T cell receptor beta chains below were found in one sample sequenced in a study of blood T cell repertoires in COVID-19. TCRdb's copy holds only in-frame clones and misses some; the assay was immunoSEQ multiplex PCR. The sample lists around 200,000 clones; roughly four fifths were seen once. The sample was PBMCs or T cells enriched from blood (not recorded which). The receptor set was obtained from a man aged 40-55 years who had recovered from COVID-19.

The chain links TRBV10-1 to TRBJ2-1; 11 bases align to TRBD2. CDR3 length: 14 amino acids. V was pared by 2 bases and J by 15 bases, with 9 bases of the junction left unmatched. Germline CDR1 and CDR2: WNHNN and SYGVQD (reference sequence). The CDR3 DNA sequence: TGCGCCAGCAGTGAGGGGCTAGCGGGGGGCCACCCGTTCTTC. Protein product: CASSEGLAGGHPFF.

The chain employs TRBV30 and TRBJ2-1; D might be TRBD1 (6 bases). This CDR3 is built from 14 residues. V lost 2 bases to trimming and J lost 1 base, with 9 bases between them. Germline loops: CDR1 GTSNPN, CDR2 SVGIG (reference sequence). CDR3 in amino acids: CAWSPGQSYNEQFF. The CDR3 coding sequence is TGTGCCTGGAGTCCAGGACAGTCCTACAATGAGCAGTTCTTC.

This sequence joins TRBV3-1 (or the pseudogene TRBV3-2) and TRBJ2-1, with D maybe TRBD2 (5 bases). The CDR3 loop spans 15 amino acids. V shed 6 bases and J shed 0 bases, with 12 bases lying between them. The germline gives CDR1 LGHDT, CDR2 YNNKEL (reference sequence). The CDR3 nucleotides read TGTGCCAGCAGTTTCGGACTGCTCTCCTACAATGAGCAGTTCTTC. Its protein product is CASSFGLLSYNEQFF.

This clone was counted only a few times. V usage is TRBV29-1 and J usage is TRBJ2-7, with D possibly matching TRBD2 (5 bases). The length of the CDR3 is 14 residues. V lost 4 bases, J lost 2 bases, and 15 bases lay in between. The germline gives CDR1 SQVTM, CDR2 ANQGSEA. CDR3 nucleotide sequence: TGCAGCGTTGGATCGGGGAATTCTCCCTACGAGCAGTACTTC. It yields the protein CSVGSGNSPYEQYF.

The chain uses TRBV29-1 and TRBJ2-4; 10 bases align to TRBD1. CDR1 SQVTM and CDR2 ANQGSEA come from the germline V gene. The CDR3 covers 14 residues. The trim removed 6 bases at V and 10 bases at J, leaving 12 bases unmatched. Here the CDR3 DNA reads TGCAGCGTGGGTGCCGGGACAGGGGCCACTATTCAGTACTTC. Translated: CSVGAGTGATIQYF.

The CDR3 here is CASSPGTGGFNEQYF. The DNA for the CDR3 is TGTGCCAGCTCTCCGGGGACAGGGGGATTCAACGAGCAGTACTTC. The chain employs TRBV18 and TRBJ2-7; 11 positions agree with TRBD1. After removal of 6 bases from V and 5 bases from J, the junction contained 9 bases not matched to a gene. Germline CDR1 and CDR2: KGHSH and LQKENI. This CDR3 region has 15 residues.

The genes are TRBV5-5 and TRBJ2-1, with 7 bases aligning to TRBD1. The ends lost 0 bases at V and 13 bases at J; junction bases unmatched: 7. The CDR3 runs 13 residues. The germline V gene encodes CDR1 SGHKS and CDR2 YYEKEE (reference sequence). This chain's CDR3 is CASSLVNSGGQFF. The CDR3 DNA reads TGTGCCAGCAGCTTGGTAAACTCAGGGGGACAGTTCTTC.

The V gene is TRBV9, the J gene TRBJ1-1, with TRBD1 identical over 7 bases. The CDR3 has 14 residues. Trimming cost V 4 bases and J 5 bases; bases outside gene matches: 8. Germline V gives CDR1 SGDLS, CDR2 YYNGEE. CDR3 in DNA: TGTGCCAGCAGCCCAACAGGGGCGTATACTGAAGCTTTCTTT. Its translation: CASSPTGAYTEAFF.

CDR3 amino acids: CASAFDRGYSEQFF. The CDR3, as DNA: TGTGCCAGCGCTTTCGACAGGGGATATAGTGAGCAGTTCTTC. The chain couples TRBV27 to TRBJ2-1; the match to TRBD1 covers 8 bases. Looked up from germline, CDR1 is MNHEY and CDR2 is SMNVEV (reference sequence). The CDR3 contains 14 residues. Losses at the gene ends were 8 bases for V and 9 bases for J; bases not matched to a gene: 12.

The chain carries TRBV12-5 and TRBJ1-5; TRBD1 matches at 10 bases. Germline V gene sequence: CDR1 LGHNT, CDR2 FRNRAP. CDR3 length: 14 residues. Trimming removed 8 bases from V and 6 bases from J; junction bases left unmatched: 7. The DNA of the CDR3 is TGTGCTAGTTCCCCGGGACAGGGGACTCAGCCCCAGCATTTT. Translation gives CASSPGQGTQPQHF.